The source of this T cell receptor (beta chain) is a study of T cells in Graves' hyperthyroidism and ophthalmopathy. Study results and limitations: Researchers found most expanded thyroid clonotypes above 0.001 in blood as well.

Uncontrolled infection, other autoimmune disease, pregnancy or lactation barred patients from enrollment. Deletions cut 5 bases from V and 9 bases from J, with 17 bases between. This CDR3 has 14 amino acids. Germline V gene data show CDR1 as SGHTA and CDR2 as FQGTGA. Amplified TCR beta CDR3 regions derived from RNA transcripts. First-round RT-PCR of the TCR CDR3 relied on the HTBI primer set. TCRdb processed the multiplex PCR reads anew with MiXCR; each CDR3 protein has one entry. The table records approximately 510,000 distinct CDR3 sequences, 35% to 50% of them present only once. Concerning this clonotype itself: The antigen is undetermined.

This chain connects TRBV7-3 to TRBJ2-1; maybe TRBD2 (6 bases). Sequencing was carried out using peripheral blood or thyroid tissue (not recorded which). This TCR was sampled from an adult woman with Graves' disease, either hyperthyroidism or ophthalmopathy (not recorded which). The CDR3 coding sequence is TGTGCCAGCAGCCCCTCCCGTGCGGGAACTGAGCAGTTCTTC. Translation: CASSPSRAGTEQFF.